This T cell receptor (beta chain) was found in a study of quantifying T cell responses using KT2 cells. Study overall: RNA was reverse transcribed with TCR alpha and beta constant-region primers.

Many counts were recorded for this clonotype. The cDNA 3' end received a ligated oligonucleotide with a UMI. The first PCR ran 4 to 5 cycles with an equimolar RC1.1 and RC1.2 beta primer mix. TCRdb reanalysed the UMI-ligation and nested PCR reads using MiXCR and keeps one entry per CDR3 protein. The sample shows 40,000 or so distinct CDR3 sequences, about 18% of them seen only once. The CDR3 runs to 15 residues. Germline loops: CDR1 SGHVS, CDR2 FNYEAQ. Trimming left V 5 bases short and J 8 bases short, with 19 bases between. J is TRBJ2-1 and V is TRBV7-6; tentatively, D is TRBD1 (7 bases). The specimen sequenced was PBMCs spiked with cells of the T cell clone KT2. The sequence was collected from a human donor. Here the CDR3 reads CASSRRGDRLDEQFF. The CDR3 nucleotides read TGTGCCAGCAGCCGCAGGGGGGACCGGTTGGATGAGCAGTTCTTC.